This is a list of T cell receptor beta chains from one sample in a study of post-analysis software for immune sequencing data. TCRdb reanalysed the PCR reads using MiXCR and keeps one entry per CDR3 protein. There are fewer than 550,000 distinct CDR3 sequences in the sample; around 31% occur only once, and 4.5% to 7.5% lies in the top ten. The sample consisted of blood. Receptors originate from a girl aged 2 to 17 with multiple sclerosis. The CDR3 runs from the conserved cysteine through the conserved F or W. The order of the fields is J gene, D gene, V gene, clone size, CDR3 protein, CDR3 DNA. The D gene is left open where the match is weak. Only part of the rows carry a size: once, few, many, or a class if the clone is expanded.

J: TRBJ2-1; D: TRBD1; V: TRBV5-6; size: NA; CDR3: CASSLTHLGDRGFGDEQFF; DNA: TGTGCCAGCAGCTTGACCCACCTAGGGGACAGGGGATTCGGGGATGAGCAGTTCTTC
J: TRBJ2-5; D: NA; V: TRBV20-1; size: NA; CDR3: CSARDLSRGEEQYF; DNA: TGCAGTGCTAGAGATCTCAGCAGGGGCGAGGAGCAGTACTTC
J: TRBJ1-6; D: TRBD1; V: TRBV6-5; size: few; CDR3: CASSDLGQGNSPLHF; DNA: TGTGCCAGCAGCGATCTGGGACAGGGGAATTCACCCCTCCACTTT
J: TRBJ2-2; D: NA; V: TRBV5-1; size: NA; CDR3: CASSKTGRDTGELFF; DNA: TGCGCCAGCAGCAAGACAGGGAGGGACACCGGGGAGCTGTTTTTT
J: TRBJ1-5; D: NA; V: TRBV28; size: NA; CDR3: CASSLRSNNQPQHF; DNA: TGTGCCAGCAGTTTGAGGTCAAACAATCAGCCCCAGCATTTT
J: TRBJ1-4; D: NA; V: TRBV3-1; size: NA; CDR3: CASSQVATTNEKLFF; DNA: TGTGCCAGCAGCCAAGTGGCCACAACTAATGAAAAACTGTTTTTT
J: TRBJ2-4; D: TRBD1; V: TRBV28; size: NA; CDR3: CANSLGDSPAKNIQYF; DNA: TGTGCCAACAGTTTAGGGGACAGCCCAGCCAAAAACATTCAGTACTTC
J: TRBJ1-1; D: NA; V: TRBV2; size: few; CDR3: CASSGHPRSGNTEAFF; DNA: TGTGCCAGCAGTGGGCACCCAAGGTCGGGAAACACTGAAGCTTTCTTT
J: TRBJ1-6; D: NA; V: TRBV20-1; size: few; CDR3: CSARDGNSPLHF; DNA: TGCAGTGCTAGAGATGGAAATTCACCCCTCCACTTT
J: TRBJ2-5; D: NA; V: TRBV20-1; size: NA; CDR3: CSARARETQYF; DNA: TGCAGTGCTAGAGCCAGGGAGACCCAGTACTTC
J: TRBJ2-1; D: NA; V: TRBV7-9; size: NA; CDR3: CVSSLVPRFGDEQFF; DNA: TGTGTCAGCAGCTTAGTCCCAAGGTTCGGCGATGAGCAGTTCTTC
J: TRBJ2-1; D: NA; V: TRBV7-9; size: NA; CDR3: CASTTEGGVGNSEQFF; DNA: TGTGCCAGCACCACCGAGGGAGGTGTGGGAAATTCGGAGCAGTTCTTC
J: TRBJ1-6; D: TRBD1; V: TRBV7-8; size: NA; CDR3: CASSFPGGASPLHF; DNA: TGTGCCAGCAGCTTCCCAGGGGGCGCTTCACCCCTCCACTTT
J: TRBJ2-1; D: NA; V: TRBV7-8; size: many; CDR3: CASSLTAVGGWFF; DNA: TGTGCCAGCAGCTTAACTGCCGTTGGGGGTTGGTTCTTC
J: TRBJ1-1; D: NA; V: TRBV12-3/TRBV12-4; size: few; CDR3: CASTYRLGTEAFF; DNA: TGTGCCAGCACCTACAGGTTGGGCACTGAAGCTTTCTTT
J: TRBJ2-3; D: TRBD2; V: TRBV13; size: few; CDR3: CASSDDKSSGSTDTQYF; DNA: TGTGCCAGCAGCGATGACAAATCTAGCGGGAGCACAGATACGCAGTATTTT
J: TRBJ1-3; D: NA; V: TRBV7-6; size: NA; CDR3: CASSLSGSTGNTIYF; DNA: TGTGCCAGCAGCTTATCAGGGAGTACTGGAAACACCATATATTTT
J: TRBJ2-3; D: TRBD2; V: TRBV3-1; size: NA; CDR3: CASSHSRGGYTDTQYF; DNA: TGTGCCAGCAGCCACAGCCGCGGGGGGTACACAGATACGCAGTATTTT
J: TRBJ1-5; D: NA; V: TRBV6-2/TRBV6-3; size: NA; CDR3: CASSSLTGGQPQHF; DNA: TGTGCCAGCAGTTCCCTGACCGGGGGTCAGCCCCAGCATTTT
J: TRBJ2-1; D: TRBD1; V: TRBV20-1; size: NA; CDR3: CSAYTGTENNEQFF; DNA: TGCAGTGCTTACACCGGGACAGAAAACAATGAGCAGTTCTTC
J: TRBJ2-2; D: NA; V: TRBV29-1; size: NA; CDR3: CSVEGRSGELFF; DNA: TGCAGCGTTGAAGGGAGGTCCGGGGAGCTGTTTTTT
J: TRBJ2-5; D: TRBD1; V: TRBV15; size: few; CDR3: CATSSIQGAVETQYF; DNA: TGTGCCACCAGTAGTATTCAGGGGGCGGTAGAGACCCAGTACTTC
J: TRBJ1-2; D: NA; V: TRBV24-1; size: NA; CDR3: CATSDPGTARGGYTF; DNA: TGTGCCACCAGTGATCCGGGGACCGCGCGGGGAGGCTACACCTTC
J: TRBJ2-1; D: TRBD2; V: TRBV7-9; size: NA; CDR3: CASSPIGGSSYNEQFF; DNA: TGTGCCAGCAGCCCGATAGGCGGGAGCTCCTACAATGAGCAGTTCTTC
J: TRBJ1-6; D: NA; V: TRBV5-1; size: NA; CDR3: CASSWGRISSYNSPLHF; DNA: TGCGCCAGCAGCTGGGGACGGATTAGCTCCTATAATTCACCCCTCCACTTT
J: TRBJ1-1; D: NA; V: TRBV28; size: NA; CDR3: CASSLWASSRGIVPEAFF; DNA: TGTGCCAGCAGTTTATGGGCCAGCAGCAGGGGAATCGTCCCTGAAGCTTTCTTT
J: TRBJ1-1; D: NA; V: TRBV6-1; size: NA; CDR3: CASSGFSGVRTEAFF; DNA: TGTGCCAGCAGTGGATTCTCCGGGGTCAGGACTGAAGCTTTCTTT
J: TRBJ1-2; D: NA; V: TRBV5-1; size: few; CDR3: CASSLASGDGYTF; DNA: TGCGCCAGCAGCTTGGCCAGCGGGGATGGCTACACCTTC
J: TRBJ2-1; D: TRBD2; V: TRBV6-5; size: NA; CDR3: CASSPLAGGGNEQFF; DNA: TGTGCCAGCAGCCCACTAGCGGGGGGCGGGAATGAGCAGTTCTTC
J: TRBJ1-2; D: TRBD1; V: TRBV4-1; size: few; CDR3: CASSSPEGGAGGYTF; DNA: TGCGCCAGCAGCTCACCCGAAGGGGGCGCCGGGGGCTACACCTTC
J: TRBJ2-3; D: NA; V: TRBV5-1; size: NA; CDR3: CASRRSTGASTDTQYF; DNA: TGCGCCAGCAGAAGGTCTACGGGGGCCTCCACAGATACGCAGTATTTT
J: TRBJ1-1; D: NA; V: TRBV10-3; size: few; CDR3: CAISESGLNTEAFF; DNA: TGTGCCATCAGTGAGTCCGGACTGAACACTGAAGCTTTCTTT
J: TRBJ1-2; D: NA; V: TRBV29-1; size: NA; CDR3: CSIEEVPGTYYGYTF; DNA: TGCAGCATTGAAGAGGTACCCGGGACATACTATGGCTACACCTTC
J: TRBJ2-3; D: NA; V: TRBV7-9; size: NA; CDR3: CASSLGESFTDTQYF; DNA: TGTGCCAGCAGCCTAGGGGAATCCTTCACAGATACGCAGTATTTT
J: TRBJ2-7; D: NA; V: TRBV2; size: NA; CDR3: CASFSDRSSHEQYF; DNA: TGTGCCAGCTTTTCGGACAGAAGCTCCCACGAGCAGTACTTC
J: TRBJ2-5; D: TRBD1; V: TRBV18; size: NA; CDR3: CASSPAGQESEQYF; DNA: TGTGCCAGCTCACCCGCGGGACAGGAGAGTGAGCAGTACTTC
J: TRBJ2-6; D: NA; V: TRBV4-1; size: NA; CDR3: CASSPRLPVSGANVLTF; DNA: TGCGCCAGCAGCCCTCGACTTCCAGTCTCTGGGGCCAACGTCCTGACTTTC